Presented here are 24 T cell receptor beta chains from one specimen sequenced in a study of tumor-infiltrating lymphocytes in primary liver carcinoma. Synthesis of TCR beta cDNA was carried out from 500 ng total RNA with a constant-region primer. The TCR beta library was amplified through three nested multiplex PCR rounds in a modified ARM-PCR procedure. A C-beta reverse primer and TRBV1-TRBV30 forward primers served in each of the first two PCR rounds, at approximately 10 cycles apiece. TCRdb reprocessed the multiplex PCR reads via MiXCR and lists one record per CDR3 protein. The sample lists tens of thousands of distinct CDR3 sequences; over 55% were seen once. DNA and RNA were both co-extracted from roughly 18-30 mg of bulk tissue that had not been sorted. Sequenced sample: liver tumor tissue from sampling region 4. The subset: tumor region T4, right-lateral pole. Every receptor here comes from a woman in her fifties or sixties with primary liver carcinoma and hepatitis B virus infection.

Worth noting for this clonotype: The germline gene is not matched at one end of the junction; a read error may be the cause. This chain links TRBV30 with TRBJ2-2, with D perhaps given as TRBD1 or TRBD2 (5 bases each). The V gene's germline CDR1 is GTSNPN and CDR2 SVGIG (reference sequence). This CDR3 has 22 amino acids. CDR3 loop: CALSVKGIPGRPPRANTGELFF. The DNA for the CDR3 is TGTGCCTTGAGTGTGAAAGGGATCCCGGGACGTCCCCCTAGGGCGAACACCGGGGAGCTGTTTTTT.

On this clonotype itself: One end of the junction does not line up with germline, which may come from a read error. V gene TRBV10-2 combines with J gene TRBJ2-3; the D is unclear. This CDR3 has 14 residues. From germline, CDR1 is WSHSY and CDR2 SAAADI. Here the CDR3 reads CASSEGFDTDTKYF. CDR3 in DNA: TGCGCCAGCAGTGAGGGTTTCGACACAGATACGAAGTATTTT.

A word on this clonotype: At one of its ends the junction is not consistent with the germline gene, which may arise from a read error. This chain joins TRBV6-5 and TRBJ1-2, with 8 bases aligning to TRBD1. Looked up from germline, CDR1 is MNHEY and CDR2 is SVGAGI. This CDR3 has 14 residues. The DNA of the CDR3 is TGTGCCAGTAGTTACAGGGGGGGCTGTAATGGCTACACCTTC. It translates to CASSYRGGCNGYTF.

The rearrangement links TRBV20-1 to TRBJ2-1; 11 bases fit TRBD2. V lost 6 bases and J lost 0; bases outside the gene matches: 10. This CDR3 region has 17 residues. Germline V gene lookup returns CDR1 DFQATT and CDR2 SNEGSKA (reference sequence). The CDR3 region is CSATLAGGLLSYNEQFF. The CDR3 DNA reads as TGCAGTGCCACCTTAGCGGGAGGGCTCCTCTCCTACAATGAGCAGTTCTTC.

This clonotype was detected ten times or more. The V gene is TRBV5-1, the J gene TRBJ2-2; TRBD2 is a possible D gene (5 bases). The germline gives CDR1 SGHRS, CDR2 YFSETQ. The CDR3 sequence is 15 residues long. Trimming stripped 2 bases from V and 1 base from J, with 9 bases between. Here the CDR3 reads CASSLGRVNTGELFF. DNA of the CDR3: TGCGCCAGCAGCTTAGGGCGGGTGAACACCGGGGAGCTGTTTTTT.

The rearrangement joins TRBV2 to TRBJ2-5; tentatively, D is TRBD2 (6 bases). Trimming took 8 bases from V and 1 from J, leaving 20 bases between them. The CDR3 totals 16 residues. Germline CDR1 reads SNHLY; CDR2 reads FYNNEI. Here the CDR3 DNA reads TGTGCCAGCGGGCGGAGACCAGCGGGTTTCCAAGAGACCCAGTACTTC. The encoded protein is CASGRRPAGFQETQYF.

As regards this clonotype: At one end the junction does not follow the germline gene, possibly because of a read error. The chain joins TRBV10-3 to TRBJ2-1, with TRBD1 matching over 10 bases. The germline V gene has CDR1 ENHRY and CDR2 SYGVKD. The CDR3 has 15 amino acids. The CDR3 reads CTISAGTGVGNEQFF. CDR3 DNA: TGTACCATCAGTGCTGGGACAGGGGTTGGGAATGAGCAGTTCTTC.

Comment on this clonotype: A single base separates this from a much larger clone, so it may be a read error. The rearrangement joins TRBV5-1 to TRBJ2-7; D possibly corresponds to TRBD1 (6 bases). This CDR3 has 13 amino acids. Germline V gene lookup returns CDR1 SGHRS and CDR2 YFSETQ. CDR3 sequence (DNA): TGCGTCAGCTCCCGGGACACCTCCTACGAGCAGTACTTC. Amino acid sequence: CVSSRDTSYEQYF. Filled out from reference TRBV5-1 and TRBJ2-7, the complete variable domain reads KAGVTQTPRYLIKTRGQQVTLSCSPISGHRSVSWYQQTPGQGLQFLFEYFSETQRNKGNFPGRFSGRQFSNSRSEMNVSTLELGDSALYLCVSSRDTSYEQYFGPGTRLTVT.

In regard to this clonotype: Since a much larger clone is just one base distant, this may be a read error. This CDR3 reads CATSSLPYSYNEEFF. The CDR3 DNA sequence: TGTGCCACCAGCTCCCTCCCTTACTCCTACAATGAGGAGTTCTTC. This rearrangement joins TRBV15 to TRBJ2-1; no definite D call. CDR3 length: 15 residues. Germline CDR1 reads LNHNV; CDR2 reads YYDKDF (reference sequence).

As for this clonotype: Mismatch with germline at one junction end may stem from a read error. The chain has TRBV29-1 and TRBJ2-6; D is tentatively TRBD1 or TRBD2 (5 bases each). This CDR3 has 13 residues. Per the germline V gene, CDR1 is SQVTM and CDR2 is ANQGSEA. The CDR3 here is CSVGTSGAKVLTF. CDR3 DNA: TGCAGCGTTGGGACTTCTGGGGCCAAGGTCCTGACCTTC.

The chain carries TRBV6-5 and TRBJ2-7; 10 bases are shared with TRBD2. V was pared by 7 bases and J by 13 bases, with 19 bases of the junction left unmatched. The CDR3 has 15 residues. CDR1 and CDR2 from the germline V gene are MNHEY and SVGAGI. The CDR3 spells CASTSGASGRYELYF. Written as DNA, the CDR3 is TGTGCCAGCACCTCCGGGGCTAGCGGGAGATACGAGCTATACTTC.

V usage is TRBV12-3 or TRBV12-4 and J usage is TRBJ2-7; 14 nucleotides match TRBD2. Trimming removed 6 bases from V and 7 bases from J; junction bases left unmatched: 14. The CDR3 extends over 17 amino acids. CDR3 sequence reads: CASSPSPGLAGVGEQYF. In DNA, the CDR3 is TGTGCCAGCAGCCCCTCTCCGGGACTAGCGGGAGTTGGAGAGCAGTACTTC.

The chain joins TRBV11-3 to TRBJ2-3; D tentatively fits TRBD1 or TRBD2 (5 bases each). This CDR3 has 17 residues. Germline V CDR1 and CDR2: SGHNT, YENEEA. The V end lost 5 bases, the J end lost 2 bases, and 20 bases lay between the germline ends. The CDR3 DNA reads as TGTGCCAGCAGCCTGGGGCTATCGGGGCCGGCCACAGATACGCAGTATTTT. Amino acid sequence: CASSLGLSGPATDTQYF.

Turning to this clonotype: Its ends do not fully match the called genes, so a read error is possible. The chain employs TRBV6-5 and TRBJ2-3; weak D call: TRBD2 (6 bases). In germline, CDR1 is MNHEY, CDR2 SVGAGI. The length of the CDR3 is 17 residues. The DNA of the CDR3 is TGTGTCAGCAGAGGAGGGGAGGCCAACCCCCGGGGAGATATGCAGTATTTT. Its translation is CVSRGGEANPRGDMQYF.

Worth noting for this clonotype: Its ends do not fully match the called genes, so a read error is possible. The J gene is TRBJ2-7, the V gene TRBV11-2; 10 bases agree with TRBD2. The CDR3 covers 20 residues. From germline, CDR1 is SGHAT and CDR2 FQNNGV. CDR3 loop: CASNSDVPGLASRNAYKQYF. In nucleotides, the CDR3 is TGTGCCAGCAACTCTGACGTCCCGGGACTAGCGTCTCGAAACGCCTACAAGCAGTACTTC.

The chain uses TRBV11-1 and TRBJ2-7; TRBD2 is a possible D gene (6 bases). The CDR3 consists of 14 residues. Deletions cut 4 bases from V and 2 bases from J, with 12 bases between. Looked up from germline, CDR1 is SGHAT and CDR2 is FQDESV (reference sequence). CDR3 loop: CASSCGTRTYEQYF. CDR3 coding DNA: TGTGCCAGCAGCTGCGGGACGAGGACCTACGAGCAGTACTTC.

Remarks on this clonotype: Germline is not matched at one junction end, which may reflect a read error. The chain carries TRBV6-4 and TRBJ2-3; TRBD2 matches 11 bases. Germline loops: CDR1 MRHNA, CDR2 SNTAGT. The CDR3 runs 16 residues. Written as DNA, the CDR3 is TGTGCCAACGGTGACGTAGCGGGAGGGTCCACAAATACACAGTATTTT. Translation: CANGDVAGGSTNTQYF.

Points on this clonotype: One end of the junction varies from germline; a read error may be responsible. For the CDR3, the DNA is TGTGTCAGCAGTGCCATAGCAGGAGGCGCTGATGAGACCCAGTACTTC. Amino acid sequence: CVSSAIAGGADETQYF. The chain has TRBV6-1 and TRBJ2-5; D may be TRBD2 (5 bases). Germline V gene lookup returns CDR1 MNHNS and CDR2 SASEGT. The length of the CDR3 is 16 residues.

The CDR3 DNA reads as TGTGCCAGCAGCTTAGAAAGGGAGGGGGTTAGCTGGAGCTATGAGCAGTTCTTC. Translating gives CASSLEREGVSWSYEQFF. This chain connects TRBV11-3 to TRBJ2-1; TRBD2 is a possible D gene (7 bases). The germline CDR1 and CDR2 sequences are SGHNT and YENEEA. The CDR3 length is 18 residues. V was cut by 0 bases and J by 8 bases, with 23 bases left in between.

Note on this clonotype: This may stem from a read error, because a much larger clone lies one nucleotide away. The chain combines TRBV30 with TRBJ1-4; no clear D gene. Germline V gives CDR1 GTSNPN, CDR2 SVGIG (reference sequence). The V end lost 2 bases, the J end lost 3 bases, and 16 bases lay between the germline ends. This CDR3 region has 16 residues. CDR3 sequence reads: CAWSRAGHAANEKLFF. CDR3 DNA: TGTGCCTGGAGTAGGGCAGGCCATGCAGCTAATGAAAAACTGTTTTTT.

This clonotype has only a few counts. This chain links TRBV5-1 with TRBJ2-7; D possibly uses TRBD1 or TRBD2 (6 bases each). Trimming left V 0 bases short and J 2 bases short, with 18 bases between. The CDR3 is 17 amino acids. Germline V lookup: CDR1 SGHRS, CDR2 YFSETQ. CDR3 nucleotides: TGCGCCAGCAGCTTGGGCCCTGCAGGGGACTTGGCCTACGAGCAGTACTTC. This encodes CASSLGPAGDLAYEQYF.

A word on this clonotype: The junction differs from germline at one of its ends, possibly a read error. The CDR3 nucleotides are TGTGCCAGCAGGCCCCTCTCCGAGCAGTACTTT. Its translation: CASRPLSEQYF. This chain joins TRBV7-9 and TRBJ2-7, with D unclear. CDR1 is SEHNR and CDR2 is FQNEAQ in the germline V gene (reference sequence). The CDR3 spans 11 residues.

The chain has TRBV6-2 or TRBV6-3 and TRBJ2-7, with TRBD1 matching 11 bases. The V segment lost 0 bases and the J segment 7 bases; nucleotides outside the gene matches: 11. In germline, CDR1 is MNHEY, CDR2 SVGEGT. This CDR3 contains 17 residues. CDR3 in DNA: TGTGCCAGCAGTTACTCGTTCGGGACAGGGGGTTTCTGTGAGCAGTACTTC. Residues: CASSYSFGTGGFCEQYF.

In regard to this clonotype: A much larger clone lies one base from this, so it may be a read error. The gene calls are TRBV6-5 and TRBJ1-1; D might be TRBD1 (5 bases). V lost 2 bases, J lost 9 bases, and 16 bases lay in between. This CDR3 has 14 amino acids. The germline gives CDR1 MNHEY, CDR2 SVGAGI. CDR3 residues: CASSYVVSQGKAFF. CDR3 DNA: TGTGCCAGCAGTTACGTTGTTTCCCAGGGTAAAGCTTTCTTT.